This T cell receptor (beta chain) was found in a study of blood T cell repertoires in COVID-19. Looking at the study overall: The United States, Italy and Spain provided the acute and convalescent COVID-19 samples.

Cohort 3 donors were reported recovered after two negative PCRs, clearance, or symptom resolution. Study processing details: Amplification with reference gene primers provided the estimates of nucleated cell counts. Clones were read by immunoSEQ multiplex PCR, and TCRdb kept only the in-frame ones, dropping some. The V and J calls and clone size are taken from that table; D and trimming were inferred from the DNA. The table lists more than 250,000 clones, roughly nine tenths of them singletons, with about 2.6% in the top ten. Germline CDR1 reads ENHRY; CDR2 reads SYGVKD. The CDR3 extends over 15 amino acids. V was trimmed by 2 bases and J by 5 bases, leaving 13 bases between them.

This TCR was sampled from a woman aged 18 to 35 who had recovered from COVID-19. Sample: PBMCs or T cells enriched from blood (not recorded which). The chain carries TRBV10-3 and TRBJ1-5; tentative D call: TRBD1 (6 bases). The CDR3 sequence: CAISESQGLDQPQHF. CDR3 bases: TGTGCCATCAGTGAGAGTCAGGGGCTGGATCAGCCCCAGCATTTT.